Listed below are T cell receptor beta chains from one sample, sequenced in a study of blood T cell repertoires in COVID-19. Assay used: immunoSEQ multiplex PCR; TCRdb lists only in-frame clones, some missing. The table includes roughly 300,000 clones, around 86% detected once. The material sequenced was peripheral blood. Receptors originate from a human donor in a cohort sampled during active COVID-19. The CDR3 runs from the conserved cysteine through the conserved F or W. Fields, in order: J gene, D gene, clone size, V gene, CDR3 DNA, CDR3 protein. The D gene is left open where the match is weak. Expanded clones are given a class, and other clones once, few, many or no size at all.

TRBJ2-1 | . | . | TRBV11-2 | TGTGCCAGCAGCTTTAGTCAAACCTACAATGAGCAGTTCTTC | CASSFSQTYNEQFF
TRBJ2-3 | . | . | TRBV5-6 | TGTGCCAGCAGCTTGTGGTCTCTCCAGCGGGTCACAGATACGCAGTATTTT | CASSLWSLQRVTDTQYF
TRBJ1-6 | . | . | TRBV19 | TGTGCCAGTAGTATCGCCGGGACAAGTAATTCACCCCTCCACTTT | CASSIAGTSNSPLHF
TRBJ2-7 | TRBD2 | . | TRBV7-2 | TGTGCCAGCAGCTTAGCGACTAGCAGAACCTACGAGCAGTACTTC | CASSLATSRTYEQYF
TRBJ2-3 | . | . | TRBV6-5 | TGTGCCAGCAGTACCGAGCGGCTCCGCAATACGCAGTATTTT | CASSTERLRNTQYF
TRBJ1-2 | TRBD1 | once | TRBV28 | TGTGCCAGCAGTCCAGGACAGGGGGCCTTTGGCTACACCTTC | CASSPGQGAFGYTF
TRBJ1-2 | . | . | TRBV28 | TGTGCCAGCAGTTTGCGGGCGGAGTATGGCTACACCTTC | CASSLRAEYGYTF
TRBJ1-2 | . | . | TRBV6-1 | TGTGCCAGCAGTGAATACGGGACAAGCCATGGCTACACCTTC | CASSEYGTSHGYTF
TRBJ2-5 | . | . | TRBV9 | TGTGCCAGCAGCGTAGCTGAAGGGAGCCAAGAGACCCAGTACTTC | CASSVAEGSQETQYF
TRBJ2-7 | . | . | TRBV3-1/TRBV3-2 | TGTGCCAGCAGCCAAGAACCAGGAGGGGAAGAGCAGTACTTC | CASSQEPGGEEQYF
TRBJ1-1 | TRBD1 | once | TRBV6-6 | TGTGCCAGCATCAACTCGGGGACAGGAGACACTGAAGCTTTCTTT | CASINSGTGDTEAFF
TRBJ2-3 | . | . | TRBV2 | TGTGCCAGCAAAGGGGATCCAGATACGCAGTATTTT | CASKGDPDTQYF